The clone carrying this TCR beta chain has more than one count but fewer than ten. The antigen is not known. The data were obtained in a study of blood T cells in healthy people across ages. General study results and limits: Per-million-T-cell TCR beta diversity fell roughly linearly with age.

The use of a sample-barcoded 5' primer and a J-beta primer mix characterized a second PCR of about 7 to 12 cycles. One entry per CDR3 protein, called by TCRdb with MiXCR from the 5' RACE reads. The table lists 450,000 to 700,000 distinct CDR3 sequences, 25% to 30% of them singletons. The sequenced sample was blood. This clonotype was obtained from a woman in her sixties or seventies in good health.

The CDR3 reads CASSLKDNEQFF. The CDR3 DNA reads TGTGCCAGCAGTTTAAAGGACAATGAGCAGTTCTTC. The V call is TRBV12-3 or TRBV12-4, the J call TRBJ2-1; no reliable D call. The CDR3 consists of 12 residues. V shed 2 bases and J shed 5 bases, with 4 bases lying between them.